This T cell receptor (beta chain) emerged from a study of blood T cells in healthy people across ages. V lost 5 bases, J lost 4 bases, and 17 bases lay in between. Germline CDR1 reads SGHVS; CDR2 reads FQNEAQ. The CDR3 has 15 amino acids. Combining a sample-barcoded 5' primer with a J-beta primer mix, a second PCR ran for 7 to 11 cycles. Each cDNA molecule received a tag from a template-switch adaptor that had 12 random nucleotides. Every sample returned 2.5 million or more CDR3-containing paired-end reads. TCRdb re-derived calls from the 5' RACE reads in MiXCR, one entry per CDR3 protein. The sample holds roughly 900,000 distinct CDR3 sequences, 29% seen once. Isolating PBMCs gave at least 6 million of these cells per sample.

The sequenced sample was blood. The source is an elderly woman in good health. The rearrangement links TRBV7-8 to TRBJ1-1, with D possibly TRBD1 on 5 matching bases. This CDR3 reads CASSITGTPGTEAFF. The CDR3 coding sequence is TGTGCCAGCAGCATAACCGGGACCCCCGGCACTGAAGCTTTCTTT.